The 18 T cell receptor beta chains reported below all come from one sample, sequenced in a study of CD8+ T cells in alopecia areata. Treatment described: oral pan-JAK inhibitor, 5-10 mg twice daily. The authors extracted RNA and reverse transcribed it into cDNA as the sequencing template. TCRdb's copy holds only in-frame clones and misses some; the assay was immunoSEQ multiplex PCR. The sample consists of just over 150,000 clones, 55% to 75% of them appearing once. The sequenced sample was CD4+ T cells sorted from blood, obtained at week 4, from a patient treated with tofacitinib. The receptors originated from a human donor with alopecia areata.

J is TRBJ2-5 and V is TRBV10-3, with 13 bases aligning to TRBD2. After removal of 2 bases from V and 3 bases from J, the junction contained 3 bases not matched to a gene. Per the germline V gene, CDR1 is ENHRY and CDR2 is SYGVKD. The CDR3 is 16 amino acids. The CDR3 sequence: CAISETGTSGEETQYF. In DNA form, the CDR3 reads TGTGCCATCAGTGAGACTGGGACTAGCGGGGAAGAGACCCAGTACTTC.

The chain recombines TRBV25-1 with TRBJ1-6; D remains unclear. Germline assignment: CDR1 MGHDK and CDR2 SYGVNS. V lost 2 bases and J lost 6, with 5 bases in between. The CDR3 loop spans 13 amino acids. CDR3 amino acids: CASSEQANSPLHF. The CDR3 DNA reads TGTGCCAGCAGTGAACAGGCTAATTCACCCCTCCACTTT.

V is TRBV29-1 and J is TRBJ2-5; D unclear. Trimming cost V 3 bases and J 2 bases, with 4 bases left between them. CDR1 and CDR2 from the germline V gene are SQVTM and ANQGSEA. This CDR3 has 11 amino acids. The CDR3 bases are TGCAGCGTTGACAGGCAAGAGACCCAGTACTTC. Amino acid sequence: CSVDRQETQYF.

J is TRBJ2-3 and V is TRBV4-2, with D possibly being TRBD1 or TRBD2 (5 bases each). The CDR3 covers 16 residues. V was cut by 5 bases and J by 0 bases, with 15 bases left in between. In germline, CDR1 is LGHNA, CDR2 YNFKEQ. The CDR3 protein is CASSSEGRSSTDTQYF. In DNA form, the CDR3 reads TGTGCCAGCAGCTCCGAGGGGCGGAGTAGCACAGATACGCAGTATTTT.

This rearrangement joins TRBV9 to TRBJ2-1; the match to TRBD1 covers 7 bases. J gave up 7 bases and V 0 bases, and 7 bases lay outside the gene matches. Germline V lookup: CDR1 SGDLS, CDR2 YYNGEE. The CDR3 has 15 amino acids. Here the CDR3 reads CASSVAPTGVNEQFF. The CDR3 DNA is TGTGCCAGCAGCGTAGCCCCAACAGGGGTGAATGAGCAGTTCTTC.

For this clone: This sample includes further DNA sequences coding for the same CDR3. The rearrangement links TRBV5-1 to TRBJ2-5; D is unclear. Germline CDR1 and CDR2: SGHRS and YFSETQ. V shed 0 bases and J shed 2 bases, with 5 bases lying between them. The CDR3 spans 13 residues. The CDR3 DNA is TGCGCCAGCAGCTTGGTGGTACAAGAGACCCAGTACTTC. Translated, it gives CASSLVVQETQYF.

The J gene is TRBJ1-2, the V gene TRBV2; D is perhaps TRBD1 (5 bases). Germline assignment: CDR1 SNHLY and CDR2 FYNNEI. The CDR3 length is 13 residues. V was trimmed by 11 bases and J by 6 bases, leaving 19 bases between them. CDR3 nucleotide sequence: TGTGCCTCCTCGAGGGGACCCGGGGATGGCTACACCTTC. Amino acids: CASSRGPGDGYTF.

This clone appeared a few times. The chain links TRBV5-6 to TRBJ1-5; 9 nucleotides line up with TRBD1. Germline V CDR1 and CDR2: SGHDT, YYEEEE. The CDR3 totals 16 residues. V was pared by 4 bases and J by 6 bases, with 11 bases of the junction left unmatched. The CDR3 DNA is TGTGCCAGCAGCGTCACCGGGACAGGGCATAGTCAGCCCCAGCATTTT. As protein: CASSVTGTGHSQPQHF.

The chain is built from TRBV23-1 and TRBJ1-6, with 10 bases identical to TRBD1. TRBV23-1 is reported as an ORF; its role is uncertain. The CDR3 loop spans 17 amino acids. Germline trimming cut 2 bases from V and 5 bases from J; bases unmatched to any gene: 6. The CDR3 DNA follows: TGCGCCAGCAGTCAACGGTGGACAGGGGGAAATAATTCACCCCTCCACTTT. The encoded protein is CASSQRWTGGNNSPLHF.

This clone was counted a single time. The V and J genes are TRBV25-1 and TRBJ1-5; D gene uncertain. The CDR3 is 14 amino acids. The germline V and J ends were trimmed by 1 base and 7 bases, with 11 bases remaining between them. Looked up from germline, CDR1 is MGHDK and CDR2 is SYGVNS. The CDR3 sequence is CASSESGLSQPQHF. The CDR3 DNA reads TGTGCCAGCAGTGAATCCGGCTTGAGCCAGCCCCAGCATTTT.

This sequence joins TRBV25-1 and TRBJ1-4; D gene unclear. Deletions cut 2 bases from V and 4 bases from J, with 20 bases between. This CDR3 has 18 residues. Germline values: CDR1 MGHDK, CDR2 SYGVNS. The CDR3: CASSEPPSDRFHNEKLFF. CDR3 sequence (DNA): TGTGCCAGCAGTGAACCCCCCAGCGACCGCTTCCATAATGAAAAACTGTTTTTT.

For the CDR3, the DNA is TGTGCCAGCAGCCCCGGACAGGATGGCTACACCTTC. It is translated as CASSPGQDGYTF. V is TRBV5-4 and J is TRBJ1-2, with 7 positions matching TRBD1. In germline, CDR1 is SGHNT, CDR2 YYREEE (reference sequence). The V and J ends lost 4 bases and 6 bases, in that order; junction bases with no gene match: 3. The CDR3 consists of 12 residues.

The chain links TRBV11-2 to TRBJ2-7, with a weak D call TRBD1 (6 bases). The V and J ends lost 5 bases and 3 bases respectively, with 14 bases between them. Germline V gene data show CDR1 as SGHAT and CDR2 as FQNNGV. The CDR3 has 14 residues. The CDR3 DNA reads as TGTGCCAGCAGCATGGGGACATGGGTCTACGAGCAGTACTTC. Its protein is CASSMGTWVYEQYF.

The chain recombines TRBV29-1 with TRBJ1-5; D remains ambiguous. V gave up 8 bases and J gave up 0 bases, with 17 bases separating them. The CDR3 has 15 residues. Germline V gene lookup returns CDR1 SQVTM and CDR2 ANQGSEA. The CDR3 coding sequence is TGCAGCCTCCGCGCGTTGGAGTATAGCAATCAGCCCCAGCATTTT. Translated, it gives CSLRALEYSNQPQHF.

The chain links TRBV29-1 to TRBJ2-7; the match to TRBD1 covers 7 bases. The CDR3 is 14 amino acids. Germline loops: CDR1 SQVTM, CDR2 ANQGSEA. V lost 3 bases to trimming and J lost 2 bases; unmatched junction nucleotides: 7. The DNA for the CDR3 is TGCAGCGTTGAGATGCGACAGGGCACCTACGAGCAGTACTTC. It is translated as CSVEMRQGTYEQYF.

This chain links TRBV9 with TRBJ2-1; maybe TRBD2 (6 bases). V lost 4 bases, J lost 4 bases, and 18 bases lay in between. The CDR3 sequence is 16 residues long. Germline-derived CDR1 and CDR2 are SGDLS and YYNGEE. CDR3: CASSRTGGSDYNEQFF. Here the CDR3 DNA reads TGTGCCAGCAGCAGAACTGGGGGGAGCGATTACAATGAGCAGTTCTTC. The full variable domain, with the rest looked up from reference TRBV9 and TRBJ2-1, is DSGVTQTPKHLITATGQRVTLRCSPRSGDLSVYWYQQSLDQGLQFLIQYYNGEERAKGNILERFSAQQFPDLHSELNLSSLELGDSALYFCASSRTGGSDYNEQFFGPGTRLTVL.

The gene calls are TRBV5-1 and TRBJ2-5; unclear D gene. Trimming stripped 4 bases from V and 2 bases from J, with 3 bases between. Germline loops: CDR1 SGHRS, CDR2 YFSETQ. This CDR3 has 11 residues. The CDR3 loop is CASSQQETQYF. The CDR3 nucleotides are TGCGCCAGCAGCCAGCAAGAGACCCAGTACTTC.

The chain combines TRBV29-1 with TRBJ1-4; TRBD1 might be the D (6 bases). V lost 5 bases and J 4 bases, leaving 11 bases between the germline ends. The CDR3 has 13 amino acids. CDR1 and CDR2 from the germline V gene are SQVTM and ANQGSEA. The CDR3 spells CSVLGAGNEKLFF. The CDR3 DNA sequence: TGCAGCGTTCTGGGGGCGGGTAATGAAAAACTGTTTTTT.